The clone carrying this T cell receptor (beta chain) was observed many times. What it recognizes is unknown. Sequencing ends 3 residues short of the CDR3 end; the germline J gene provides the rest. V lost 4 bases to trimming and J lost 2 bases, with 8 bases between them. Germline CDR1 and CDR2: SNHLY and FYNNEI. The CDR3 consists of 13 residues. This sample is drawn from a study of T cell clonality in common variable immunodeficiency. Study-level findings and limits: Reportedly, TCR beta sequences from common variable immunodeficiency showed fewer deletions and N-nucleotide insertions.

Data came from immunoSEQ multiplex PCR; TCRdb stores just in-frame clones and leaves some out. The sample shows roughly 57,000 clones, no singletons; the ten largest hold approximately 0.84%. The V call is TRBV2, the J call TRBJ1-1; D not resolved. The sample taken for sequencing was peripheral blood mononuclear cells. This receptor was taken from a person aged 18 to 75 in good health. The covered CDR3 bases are TGTGCCAGCAGTGTCGAGGGTAACACTGAA. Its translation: CASSVEGNTE. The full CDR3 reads CASSVEGNTEAFF.